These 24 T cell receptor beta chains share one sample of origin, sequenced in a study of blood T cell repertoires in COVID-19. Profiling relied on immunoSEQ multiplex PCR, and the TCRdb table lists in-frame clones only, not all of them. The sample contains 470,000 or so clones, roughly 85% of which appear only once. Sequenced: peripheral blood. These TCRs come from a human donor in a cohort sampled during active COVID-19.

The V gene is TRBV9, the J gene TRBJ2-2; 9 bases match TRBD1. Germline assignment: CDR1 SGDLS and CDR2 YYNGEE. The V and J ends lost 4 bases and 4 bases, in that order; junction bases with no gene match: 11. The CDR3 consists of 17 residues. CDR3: CASSPGQGLWPTGELFF. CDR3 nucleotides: TGTGCCAGCAGCCCAGGACAGGGGCTATGGCCCACCGGGGAGCTGTTTTTT.

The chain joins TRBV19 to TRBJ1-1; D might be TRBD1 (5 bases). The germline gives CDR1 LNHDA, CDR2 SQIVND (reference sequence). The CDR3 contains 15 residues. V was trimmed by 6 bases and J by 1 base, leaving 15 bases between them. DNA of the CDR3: TGTGCCAGTAGGTCCAGGGCCAGGGAGAACACTGAAGCTTTCTTT. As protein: CASRSRARENTEAFF.

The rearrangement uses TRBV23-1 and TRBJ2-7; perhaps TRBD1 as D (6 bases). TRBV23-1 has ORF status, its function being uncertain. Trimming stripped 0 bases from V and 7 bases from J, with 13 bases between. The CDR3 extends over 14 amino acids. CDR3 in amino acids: CASSQSRTDLEQYF. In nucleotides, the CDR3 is TGCGCCAGCAGTCAATCGAGGACAGACTTAGAGCAGTACTTC.

In DNA, the CDR3 is TGTGCCTGGAGTGTAGGGGGTGTCGGAAACACCATATATTTT. Protein: CAWSVGGVGNTIYF. The rearrangement links TRBV30 to TRBJ1-3; tentative D call: TRBD1 (6 bases). Trimming took off 0 bases at V and 4 bases at J, with 10 bases between the two ends. In germline, CDR1 is GTSNPN, CDR2 SVGIG (reference sequence). The CDR3 spans 14 residues.

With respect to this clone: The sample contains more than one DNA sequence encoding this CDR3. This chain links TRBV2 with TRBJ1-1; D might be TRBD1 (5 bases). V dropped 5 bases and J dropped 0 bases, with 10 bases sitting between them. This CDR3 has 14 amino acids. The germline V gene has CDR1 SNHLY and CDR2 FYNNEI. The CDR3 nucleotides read TGTGCCAGCAGTCCCACAGGAGTGAACACTGAAGCTTTCTTT. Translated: CASSPTGVNTEAFF.

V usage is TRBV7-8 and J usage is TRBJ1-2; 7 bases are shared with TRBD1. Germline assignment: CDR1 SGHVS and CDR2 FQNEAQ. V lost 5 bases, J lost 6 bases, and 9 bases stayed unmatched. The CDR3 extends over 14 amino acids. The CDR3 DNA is TGTGCCAGCAGCCCTGGGACAGCAAACCATGGCTACACCTTC. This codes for CASSPGTANHGYTF.

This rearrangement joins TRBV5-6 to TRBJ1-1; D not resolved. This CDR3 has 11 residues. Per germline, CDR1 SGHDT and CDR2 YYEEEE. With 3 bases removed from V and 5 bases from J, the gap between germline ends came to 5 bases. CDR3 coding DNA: TGTGCCAGCAGCTACAAGACTGAAGCTTTCTTT. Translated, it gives CASSYKTEAFF.

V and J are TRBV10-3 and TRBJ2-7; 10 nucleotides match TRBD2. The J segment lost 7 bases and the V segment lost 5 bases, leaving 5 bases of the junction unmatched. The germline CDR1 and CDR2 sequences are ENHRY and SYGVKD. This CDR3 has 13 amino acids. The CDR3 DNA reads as TGTGCCATCAGTCTAGCGGGAGAGAGAGAGCAGTACTTC. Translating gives CAISLAGEREQYF.

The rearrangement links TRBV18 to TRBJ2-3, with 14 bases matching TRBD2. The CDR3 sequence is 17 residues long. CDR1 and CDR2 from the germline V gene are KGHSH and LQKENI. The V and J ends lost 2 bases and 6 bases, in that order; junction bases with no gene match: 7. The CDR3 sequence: CASSPGTSGGARDTQYF. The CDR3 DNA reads TGTGCCAGCTCACCAGGGACTAGCGGGGGAGCACGGGATACGCAGTATTTT.

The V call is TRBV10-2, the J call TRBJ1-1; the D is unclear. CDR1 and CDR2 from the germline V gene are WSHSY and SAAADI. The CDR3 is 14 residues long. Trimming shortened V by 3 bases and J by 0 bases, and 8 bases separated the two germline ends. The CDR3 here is CASSDRQVNTEAFF. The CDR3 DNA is TGCGCCAGCAGTGACCGGCAGGTGAACACTGAAGCTTTCTTT.

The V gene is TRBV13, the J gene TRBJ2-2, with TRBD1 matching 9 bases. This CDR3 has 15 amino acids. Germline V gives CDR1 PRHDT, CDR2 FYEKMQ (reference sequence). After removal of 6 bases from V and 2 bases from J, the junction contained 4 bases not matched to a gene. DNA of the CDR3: TGTGCCAGCAGGGGACAGGGACGAAACACCGGGGAGCTGTTTTTT. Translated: CASRGQGRNTGELFF.

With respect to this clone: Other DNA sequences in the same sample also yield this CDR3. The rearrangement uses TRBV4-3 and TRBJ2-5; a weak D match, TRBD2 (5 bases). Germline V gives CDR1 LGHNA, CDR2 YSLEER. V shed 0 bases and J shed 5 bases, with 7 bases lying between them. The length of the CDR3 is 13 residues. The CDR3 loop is CASSQDRGETQYF. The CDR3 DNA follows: TGCGCCAGCAGCCAAGATCGCGGGGAGACCCAGTACTTC.

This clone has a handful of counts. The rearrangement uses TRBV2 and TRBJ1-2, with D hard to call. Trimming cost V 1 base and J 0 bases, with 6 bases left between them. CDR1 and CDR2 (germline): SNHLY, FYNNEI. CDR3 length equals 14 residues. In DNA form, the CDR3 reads TGTGCCAGCAGTGAAGGTGGAGCTAACTATGGCTACACCTTC. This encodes CASSEGGANYGYTF.

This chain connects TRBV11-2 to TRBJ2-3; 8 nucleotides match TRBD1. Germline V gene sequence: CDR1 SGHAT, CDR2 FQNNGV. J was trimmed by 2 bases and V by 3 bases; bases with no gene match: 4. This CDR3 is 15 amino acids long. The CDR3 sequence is CASSFTGQATDTQYF. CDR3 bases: TGTGCCAGCAGCTTTACGGGACAGGCCACAGATACGCAGTATTTT.

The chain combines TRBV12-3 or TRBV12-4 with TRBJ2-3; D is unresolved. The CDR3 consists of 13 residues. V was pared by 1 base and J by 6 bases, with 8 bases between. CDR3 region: CASSLELRDTQYF. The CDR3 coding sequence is TGTGCCAGCAGTTTAGAACTCAGGGATACGCAGTATTTT.

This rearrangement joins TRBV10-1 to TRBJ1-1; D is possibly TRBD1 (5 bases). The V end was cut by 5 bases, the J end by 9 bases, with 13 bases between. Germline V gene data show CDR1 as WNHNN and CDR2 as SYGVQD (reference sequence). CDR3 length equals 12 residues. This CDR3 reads CASSNSRTKAFF. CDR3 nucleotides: TGCGCCAGCAGTAATAGTAGGACAAAAGCTTTCTTT.

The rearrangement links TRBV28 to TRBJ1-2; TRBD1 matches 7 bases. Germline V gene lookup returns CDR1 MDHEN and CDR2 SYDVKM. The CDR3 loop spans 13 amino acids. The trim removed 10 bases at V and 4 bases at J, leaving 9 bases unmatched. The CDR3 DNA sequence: TGTGCCACCCAAGGGACAGAACTCTATGGCTACACCTTC. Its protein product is CATQGTELYGYTF.

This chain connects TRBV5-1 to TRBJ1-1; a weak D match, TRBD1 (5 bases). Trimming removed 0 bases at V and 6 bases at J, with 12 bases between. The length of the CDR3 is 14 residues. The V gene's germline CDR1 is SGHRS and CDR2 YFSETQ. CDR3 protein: CASSLEGLGSEAFF. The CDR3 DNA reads TGCGCCAGCAGCTTGGAGGGGCTGGGGTCTGAAGCTTTCTTT.

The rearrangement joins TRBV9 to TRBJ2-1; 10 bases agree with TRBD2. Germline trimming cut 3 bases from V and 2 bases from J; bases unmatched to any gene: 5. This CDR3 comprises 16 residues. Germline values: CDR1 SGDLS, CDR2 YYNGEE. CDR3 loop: CASSASSGRAYNEQFF. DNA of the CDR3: TGTGCCAGCAGCGCCTCGAGCGGGAGGGCCTACAATGAGCAGTTCTTC.

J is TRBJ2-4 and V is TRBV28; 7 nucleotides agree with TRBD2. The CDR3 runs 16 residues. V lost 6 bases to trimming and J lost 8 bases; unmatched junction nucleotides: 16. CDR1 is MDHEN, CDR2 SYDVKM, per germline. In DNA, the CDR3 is TGTGCCAGCAGCCCCCTGGGGGGGGGTGAAGGGGACATTCAGTACTTC. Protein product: CASSPLGGGEGDIQYF.

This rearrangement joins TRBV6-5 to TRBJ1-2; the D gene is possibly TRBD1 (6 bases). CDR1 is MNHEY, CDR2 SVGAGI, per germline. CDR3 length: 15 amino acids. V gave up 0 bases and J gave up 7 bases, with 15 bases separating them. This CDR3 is CASSYSAGGRGGYTF. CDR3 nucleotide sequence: TGTGCCAGCAGTTACTCTGCGGGGGGGCGTGGTGGCTACACCTTC.

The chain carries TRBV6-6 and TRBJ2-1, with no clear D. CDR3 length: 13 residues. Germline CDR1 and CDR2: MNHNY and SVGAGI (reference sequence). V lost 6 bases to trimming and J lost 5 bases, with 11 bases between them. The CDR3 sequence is CASSLPPNNEQFF. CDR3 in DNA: TGTGCCAGCAGCCTACCACCCAACAATGAGCAGTTCTTC.

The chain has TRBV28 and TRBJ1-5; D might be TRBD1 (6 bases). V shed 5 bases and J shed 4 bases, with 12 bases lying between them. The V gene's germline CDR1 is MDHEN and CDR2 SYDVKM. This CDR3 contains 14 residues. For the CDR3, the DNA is TGTGCCAGCAGTCAAGGGACACGGAATCAGCCCCAGCATTTT. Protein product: CASSQGTRNQPQHF.

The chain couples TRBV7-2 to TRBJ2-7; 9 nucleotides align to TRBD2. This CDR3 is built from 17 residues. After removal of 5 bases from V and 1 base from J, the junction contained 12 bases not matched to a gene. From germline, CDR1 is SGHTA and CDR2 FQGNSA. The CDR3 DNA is TGTGCCAGCAGCCTAAGCAAAGCTAGCGGGGAGTCCTACGAGCAGTACTTC. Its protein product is CASSLSKASGESYEQYF.